The 23 T cell receptor beta chains below all came from one sample that was sequenced in a study of OX40 agonist ivuxolimab in advanced cancers. Clones were read by immunoSEQ multiplex PCR, and TCRdb kept only the in-frame ones, dropping some. Among approximately 48,000 clones, just under 90% were seen once, and the ten largest hold approximately 10%. This specimen was CD4+ or CD8+ T cells sorted from blood, taken in a trial of the OX40 agonist ivuxolimab. The receptors originated from an adult with an advanced solid tumor such as melanoma, head and neck, liver or kidney cancer.

This clone was seen only a few times. The genes are TRBV9 and TRBJ2-1; 7 bases align to TRBD2. The CDR3 is made up of 15 amino acids. Trimming cost V 2 bases and J 4 bases; bases outside gene matches: 6. Germline CDR1 SGDLS, CDR2 YYNGEE. The CDR3: CASSVYGGSYNEQFF. The CDR3 DNA is TGTGCCAGCAGCGTGTACGGGGGGTCTTACAATGAGCAGTTCTTC.

This chain connects TRBV19 to TRBJ1-2; the match to TRBD1 covers 12 bases. Germline V gene data show CDR1 as LNHDA and CDR2 as SQIVND (reference sequence). V gave up 7 bases and J gave up 2 bases; unmatched junction bases: 5. The CDR3 length is 15 residues. In nucleotides, the CDR3 is TGTGCCAGTACCCCGGGACAGGGGGCGAACTATGGCTACACCTTC. It translates to CASTPGQGANYGYTF.

The chain is built from TRBV9 and TRBJ2-3; 13 bases are shared with TRBD2. This CDR3 contains 18 residues. The V gene's germline CDR1 is SGDLS and CDR2 YYNGEE. V shed 2 bases, J shed 3 bases, and the junction held 9 bases outside the gene matches. CDR3 in DNA: TGTGCCAGCAGCGTGGCCACACTAGCGGGAGGGCCAACAGATACGCAGTATTTT. It codes for CASSVATLAGGPTDTQYF.

The V gene is TRBV5-4, the J gene TRBJ2-7, with TRBD2 as a possible D gene (7 bases). Germline assignment: CDR1 SGHNT and CDR2 YYREEE (reference sequence). The V end lost 1 base, the J end lost 0 bases, and 8 bases lay between the germline ends. The CDR3 sequence is 14 residues long. CDR3 DNA: TGTGCCAGCAGCTTGCGGGGGGCCTCCTACGAGCAGTACTTC. This translates into CASSLRGASYEQYF.

This sequence joins TRBV4-3 and TRBJ2-2; D is uncertain. Trimming removed 4 bases from V and 0 bases from J, with 9 bases in between. The length of the CDR3 is 15 residues. The V gene's germline CDR1 is LGHNA and CDR2 YSLEER. CDR3 nucleotides: TGCGCCAGCAGCCGTGAGGTCTCGAACACCGGGGAGCTGTTTTTT. Residues: CASSREVSNTGELFF.

This clone has only a few counts. The chain links TRBV7-8 to TRBJ1-1, with TRBD1 as a possible D gene (6 bases). Looked up from germline, CDR1 is SGHVS and CDR2 is FQNEAQ. There are 16 residues in the CDR3. Trimming shortened V by 5 bases and J by 0 bases, and 16 bases separated the two germline ends. CDR3 region: CASSLPPGQVNTEAFF. In DNA form, the CDR3 reads TGTGCCAGCAGCCTTCCTCCGGGACAAGTGAACACTGAAGCTTTCTTT.

The CDR3 bases are TGTGCCAGCAGTTTATCCGTGGGTACCGGGGAGCTGTTTTTT. Encoded protein: CASSLSVGTGELFF. This chain joins TRBV27 and TRBJ2-2; D unclear. V was cut by 0 bases and J by 5 bases, with 7 bases left in between. The CDR3 sequence is 14 residues long. Germline-derived CDR1 and CDR2 are MNHEY and SMNVEV (reference sequence).

The chain has TRBV5-4 and TRBJ2-1; 9 nucleotides align to TRBD2. CDR3 length: 13 amino acids. The J segment lost 9 bases and the V segment lost 0 bases, leaving 1 base of the junction unmatched. CDR1 and CDR2 from the germline V gene are SGHNT and YYREEE (reference sequence). CDR3 sequence: CASSLGSGGEQFF. The CDR3 DNA follows: TGTGCCAGCAGCTTGGGTAGCGGGGGTGAGCAGTTCTTC.

The chain carries TRBV9 and TRBJ1-4; unclear D gene. The CDR3 spans 15 residues. Between the trimmed V and J ends, which lost 3 bases and 2 bases, there was a span of 11 bases. The germline gives CDR1 SGDLS, CDR2 YYNGEE. The CDR3 here is CASSAWGGTNEKLFF. CDR3 nucleotides: TGTGCCAGCAGCGCCTGGGGTGGTACTAATGAAAAACTGTTTTTT.

The V call is TRBV5-1, the J call TRBJ2-1; the match to TRBD2 covers 7 bases. Germline assignment: CDR1 SGHRS and CDR2 YFSETQ. This CDR3 contains 16 residues. Trimming took 0 bases from V and 4 from J; bases not matched to a gene: 7. The DNA of the CDR3 is TGCGCCAGCAGCTTGGCCGGGGGGATCACATACAATGAGCAGTTCTTC. It translates to CASSLAGGITYNEQFF.

This clone came up once. This chain uses TRBV13 with TRBJ2-7, with TRBD2 as a possible D gene (7 bases). V lost 6 bases, J lost 6 bases, and 21 bases lay in between. The germline gives CDR1 PRHDT, CDR2 FYEKMQ (reference sequence). This CDR3 has 15 amino acids. The CDR3 DNA reads TGTGCCAGCAGAGCCCAGGGGAGGGAGGAGTCCGAGCAGTACTTC. Protein sequence: CASRAQGREESEQYF.

This chain uses TRBV29-1 with TRBJ2-7, with D unclear. The V end was cut by 6 bases, the J end by 1 base, with 13 bases between. The germline V gene encodes CDR1 SQVTM and CDR2 ANQGSEA. The length of the CDR3 is 13 residues. CDR3 protein: CSVVPVTSYEQYF. DNA for the CDR3: TGCAGCGTCGTACCCGTAACATCCTACGAGCAGTACTTC.

V usage is TRBV9 and J usage is TRBJ2-2, with D possibly being TRBD1 (6 bases). CDR3 size: 15 residues. Germline V lookup: CDR1 SGDLS, CDR2 YYNGEE. V was clipped by 0 bases and J by 5 bases, with 11 bases between them. CDR3 bases: TGTGCCAGCAGCGTAGAGGGCAGGGGTACCGGGGAGCTGTTTTTT. Amino acid sequence: CASSVEGRGTGELFF.

The chain is built from TRBV7-8 and TRBJ2-7; tentatively, D is TRBD2 (5 bases). Trimming stripped 1 base from V and 6 bases from J, with 16 bases between. The CDR3 covers 15 residues. CDR1 is SGHVS and CDR2 is FQNEAQ in the germline V gene. The CDR3 region is CASSLVGSSGREQYF. CDR3 nucleotides: TGTGCCAGCAGCTTAGTAGGGAGTTCCGGCCGCGAGCAGTACTTC.

This chain connects TRBV4-1 to TRBJ1-6, with D perhaps TRBD1 (6 bases). Looked up from germline, CDR1 is MGHRA and CDR2 is YSYEKL. The V end lost 4 bases, the J end lost 2 bases, and 9 bases lay between the germline ends. The CDR3 has 15 residues. Written as DNA, the CDR3 is TGCGCCAGCAGCCCACGGACAGCCTATAATTCACCCCTCCACTTT. Its translation is CASSPRTAYNSPLHF.

The chain joins TRBV21-1 to TRBJ2-7. TRBV21-1 is a pseudogene locus. There are 11 residues in the CDR3. The CDR3 sequence: CASSCLYEQYF. CDR3 nucleotides: TGTGCCAGCAGCTGCCTTTACGAGCAGTACTTC.

The chain is built from TRBV4-1 and TRBJ2-2; 7 bases match TRBD1. V was clipped by 4 bases and J by 3 bases; unmatched bases: 5. There are 15 residues in the CDR3. Germline values: CDR1 MGHRA, CDR2 YSYEKL. CDR3 in amino acids: CASSPRQGYTGELFF. The CDR3 nucleotides read TGCGCCAGCAGCCCGCGACAGGGATACACCGGGGAGCTGTTTTTT.

The chain recombines TRBV4-3 with TRBJ2-7, with a possible D match to TRBD2 (5 bases). V lost 0 bases and J lost 3, with 12 bases in between. CDR3 length: 15 amino acids. The germline CDR1 and CDR2 sequences are LGHNA and YSLEER. As DNA, the CDR3 is TGCGCCAGCAGCCAAGAAACGGGGAATTTCTACGAGCAGTACTTC. Translation: CASSQETGNFYEQYF.

The chain links TRBV4-1 to TRBJ2-1, with TRBD1 matching over 10 bases. V was clipped by 4 bases and J by 5 bases; unmatched bases: 8. Germline V gene sequence: CDR1 MGHRA, CDR2 YSYEKL. The length of the CDR3 is 16 residues. CDR3 DNA sequence: TGCGCCAGCAGCCCCCGACAGGGGGCGGGTGACAATGAGCAGTTCTTC. Translated: CASSPRQGAGDNEQFF.

The chain recombines TRBV4-2 with TRBJ1-6; no reliable D call. The V gene lost 1 base and the J gene lost 12 bases, with 13 bases spanning the gap. This CDR3 is 14 amino acids long. Germline V gives CDR1 LGHNA, CDR2 YNFKEQ. CDR3 coding DNA: TGTGCCAGCAGCCAAGTAAGGTTTTTTAGACCCCTCCACTTT. Protein product: CASSQVRFFRPLHF.

This chain connects TRBV7-9 to TRBJ2-1; the match to TRBD2 covers 10 bases. Germline V gene data show CDR1 as SEHNR and CDR2 as FQNEAQ (reference sequence). V gave up 4 bases and J gave up 5 bases; unmatched junction bases: 5. The length of the CDR3 is 15 residues. The CDR3 nucleotides are TGTGCCAGCAGCTCCAGCGGGAGGGAGAACAATGAGCAGTTCTTC. It is translated as CASSSSGRENNEQFF.

The rearrangement uses TRBV6-5 and TRBJ2-2, with D unclear. There are 12 residues in the CDR3. Trimming left V 6 bases short and J 5 bases short, with 7 bases between. Germline V gene sequence: CDR1 MNHEY, CDR2 SVGAGI. CDR3 DNA sequence: TGTGCCAGCAGGCTACTTACCGGGGAGCTGTTTTTT. This codes for CASRLLTGELFF.

This chain uses TRBV5-4 with TRBJ2-2; 14 bases fit TRBD2. This CDR3 has 18 amino acids. The germline CDR1 and CDR2 sequences are SGHNT and YYREEE (reference sequence). V shed 4 bases, J shed 7 bases, and the junction held 12 bases outside the gene matches. CDR3 sequence reads: CASSQGLAGGLDLGELFF. The DNA of the CDR3 is TGTGCCAGCAGCCAAGGACTAGCGGGGGGCCTCGACCTCGGGGAGCTGTTTTTT.